The 16 T cell receptor beta chains below were found in one sample sequenced in a study of blood T cell repertoires in COVID-19. Method: immunoSEQ multiplex PCR; TCRdb's copy keeps in-frame clones and lacks some. The sample has roughly 140,000 clones; 81% are singletons. The specimen was peripheral blood. Source of these receptors: a human donor in a cohort sampled during active COVID-19.

J is TRBJ2-2 and V is TRBV7-8; 11 bases line up with TRBD2. V was pared by 1 base and J by 7 bases, with 14 bases of the junction left unmatched. The CDR3 is 19 amino acids. Germline CDR1 SGHVS, CDR2 FQNEAQ. CDR3 bases: TGTGCCAGCAGCTTAGTTTCCAGACTAGCGGGACCCGGCGGCGGGGAGCTGTTTTTT. Its protein product is CASSLVSRLAGPGGGELFF. Drawing the rest from reference TRBV7-8 and TRBJ2-2, the complete variable domain is GAGVSQSPRYKVAKRGQDVALRCDPISGHVSLFWYQQALGQGPEFLTYFQNEAQLDKSGLPSDRFFAERPEGSVSTLKIQRTQQEDSAVYLCASSLVSRLAGPGGGELFFGEGSRLTVL.

The genes are TRBV27 and TRBJ2-3; TRBD2 matches 12 bases. With V trimmed by 1 base and J by 1 base, 6 bases remained unmatched. CDR1 is MNHEY, CDR2 SMNVEV, per germline (reference sequence). CDR3 length: 18 amino acids. This CDR3 reads CASSLFPSGRGGTDTQYF. The CDR3 DNA reads as TGTGCCAGCAGTTTATTTCCTAGCGGGAGGGGGGGCACAGATACGCAGTATTTT.

The chain employs TRBV7-2 and TRBJ1-5; D ambiguous. V was cut by 5 bases and J by 0 bases, with 17 bases left in between. The germline V gene has CDR1 SGHTA and CDR2 FQGNSA. The CDR3 length is 17 residues. CDR3 DNA sequence: TGTGCCAGCAGCGCCCCCCCGGGGATGAATAGCAATCAGCCCCAGCATTTT. Protein sequence: CASSAPPGMNSNQPQHF.

The V gene is TRBV6-5, the J gene TRBJ1-1; perhaps TRBD1 as D (5 bases). The CDR3 runs to 15 residues. V was cut by 0 bases and J by 1 base, with 9 bases left in between. The germline V gene encodes CDR1 MNHEY and CDR2 SVGAGI. CDR3 DNA: TGTGCCAGCAGTTACTCGAGGACATCGAACACTGAAGCTTTCTTT. Encoded protein: CASSYSRTSNTEAFF.

V usage is TRBV9 and J usage is TRBJ2-5; D is possibly TRBD1 (5 bases). The CDR3 sequence is 15 residues long. Germline V gene sequence: CDR1 SGDLS, CDR2 YYNGEE. V shed 4 bases and J shed 3 bases, with 16 bases lying between them. CDR3 sequence: CASSPRMAGKETQYF. CDR3 nucleotide sequence: TGTGCCAGCAGCCCAAGGATGGCAGGGAAAGAGACCCAGTACTTC.

This chain uses TRBV4-2 with TRBJ2-2; the D gene is possibly TRBD2 (6 bases). The CDR3 loop spans 16 amino acids. Germline V lookup: CDR1 LGHNA, CDR2 YNFKEQ. V was pared by 1 base and J by 3 bases, with 12 bases between. CDR3 amino acids: CASSQGFGGDTGELFF. The DNA of the CDR3 is TGTGCCAGCAGCCAAGGATTCGGGGGAGACACCGGGGAGCTGTTTTTT.

V gene TRBV5-1 combines with J gene TRBJ1-1; 7 bases are a match to TRBD1. Germline V gives CDR1 SGHRS, CDR2 YFSETQ. CDR3 length equals 14 residues. Trimming cost V 0 bases and J 11 bases; bases outside gene matches: 10. This CDR3 is CASSLDLTGIGAFF. Here the CDR3 DNA reads TGCGCCAGCAGCTTGGATCTGACAGGGATTGGGGCTTTCTTT.

The count of this clone is one. This sequence joins TRBV28 and TRBJ1-3; TRBD1 aligns across 9 bases. Germline CDR1 and CDR2: MDHEN and SYDVKM. Trimming removed 4 bases from V and 2 bases from J; junction bases left unmatched: 9. The CDR3 sequence is 17 residues long. In DNA, the CDR3 is TGTGCCAGCAGTTACTCCGGGACAGGGAAGGCTGGAAACACCATATATTTT. Translating it yields CASSYSGTGKAGNTIYF. Variable domain in full (rest from reference TRBV28 and TRBJ1-3): DVKVTQSSRYLVKRTGEKVFLECVQDMDHENMFWYRQDPGLGLRLIYFSYDVKMKEKGDIPEGYSVSREKKERFSLILESASTNQTSMYLCASSYSGTGKAGNTIYFGEGSWLTVV.

The V gene is TRBV24-1, the J gene TRBJ1-5, with D possibly being TRBD1 (5 bases). V gave up 3 bases and J gave up 3 bases, with 8 bases separating them. Germline CDR1 is KGHDR and CDR2 is SFDVKD. The CDR3 is made up of 14 amino acids. The CDR3 region is CATSDDSYNQPQHF. The CDR3 nucleotides are TGTGCCACCAGTGATGACAGCTACAATCAGCCCCAGCATTTT.

In nucleotides, the CDR3 is TGTGCCAGCAGCTTAGCTTACACAGATACGCAGTATTTT. As protein: CASSLAYTDTQYF. The chain couples TRBV7-8 to TRBJ2-3, with no clear D. This CDR3 is 13 amino acids long. The germline V gene encodes CDR1 SGHVS and CDR2 FQNEAQ. With 0 bases removed from V and 2 bases from J, the gap between germline ends came to 3 bases. Full variable domain (rest looked up from reference TRBV7-8 and TRBJ2-3): GAGVSQSPRYKVAKRGQDVALRCDPISGHVSLFWYQQALGQGPEFLTYFQNEAQLDKSGLPSDRFFAERPEGSVSTLKIQRTQQEDSAVYLCASSLAYTDTQYFGPGTRLTVL.

The chain couples TRBV7-9 to TRBJ1-1, with D tentatively TRBD1 (6 bases). CDR3 length equals 17 residues. The ends were cut back, 5 bases at V and 0 bases at J, with 19 bases in the middle. Germline CDR1 SEHNR, CDR2 FQNEAQ (reference sequence). The DNA for the CDR3 is TGTGCCAGCAGCAACCACAGGGATGTACGGATGAACACTGAAGCTTTCTTT. Protein product: CASSNHRDVRMNTEAFF.

J is TRBJ1-2 and V is TRBV18, with TRBD1 matching over 7 bases. The V and J ends lost 6 bases and 6 bases, in that order; junction bases with no gene match: 7. The V gene's germline CDR1 is KGHSH and CDR2 LQKENI. CDR3 length: 13 residues. CDR3 region: CASSPDRADGYTF. The CDR3 bases are TGTGCCAGCTCCCCAGACAGGGCGGATGGCTACACCTTC.

The V call is TRBV2, the J call TRBJ2-5, with D possibly matching TRBD1 (5 bases). The CDR3 loop spans 14 amino acids. V gave up 7 bases and J gave up 0 bases, with 12 bases separating them. In germline, CDR1 is SNHLY, CDR2 FYNNEI. The CDR3 reads CASKQRGNQETQYF. CDR3 nucleotide sequence: TGTGCCAGCAAACAAAGGGGAAACCAAGAGACCCAGTACTTC.

The chain is built from TRBV6-2 or TRBV6-3 and TRBJ2-3; tentative D call: TRBD1 (5 bases). V was clipped by 0 bases and J by 4 bases, with 14 bases between them. CDR3 length equals 16 residues. Germline loops: CDR1 MNHEY, CDR2 SVGEGT. CDR3 sequence: CASSYSGQGLADTQYF. CDR3 nucleotide sequence: TGTGCCAGCAGTTACTCGGGGCAGGGATTAGCAGATACGCAGTATTTT.

The chain uses TRBV11-2 and TRBJ1-3; TRBD1 might be the D (6 bases). This CDR3 is 13 amino acids long. The germline V gene has CDR1 SGHAT and CDR2 FQNNGV. Between the trimmed V and J ends, which lost 0 bases and 11 bases, there was a span of 11 bases. CDR3 in amino acids: CASSLDRGGAIYF. The DNA of the CDR3 is TGTGCCAGCAGCTTAGATCGAGGGGGGGCCATATATTTT.

The chain carries TRBV6-6 and TRBJ2-7; D not resolved. The CDR3 runs 12 residues. Germline lookup yields CDR1 MNHNY and CDR2 SVGAGI (reference sequence). Trimming stripped 8 bases from V and 3 bases from J, with 11 bases between. This CDR3 is CASADWVYEQYF. The CDR3, as DNA: TGTGCCAGCGCCGACTGGGTCTACGAGCAGTACTTC.